Following are 17 T cell receptor beta chains from one sample sequenced in a study of human T cells and chemical hapten exposure. TCRdb used MiXCR to reprocess the RACE reads, holding one entry per CDR3 protein. The table records 69,000 or so distinct CDR3 sequences, 10% of them present only once. Regarding time point: patch test 2, 6 weeks after DPC sensitization. Treatment indicated: therapeutic diphenylcyclopropenone sensitization with weekly scalp DPC. The sample consisted of whole blood, taken in connection with sensitization to the hapten diphenylcyclopropenone (DPC). The receptors were sampled from a woman between 50 and 59 years old with alopecia areata. Some clones in this sample may be carry-over from other donors' samples.

This clonotype was counted at least ten times. This sequence joins TRBV3-1 and TRBJ2-1, with TRBD1 matching over 11 bases. The trim removed 2 bases at V and 7 bases at J, leaving 10 bases unmatched. The CDR3 consists of 17 residues. The germline V gene encodes CDR1 LGHDT and CDR2 YNNKEL (reference sequence). CDR3 sequence (DNA): TGTGCCAGCAGCCAAAACCCGACCGGGACAGGGGGTAATGAGCAGTTCTTC. This codes for CASSQNPTGTGGNEQFF.

This clonotype showed up just a few times. The CDR3 loop is CSVWTSGTPYEQYF. Here the CDR3 DNA reads TGCAGCGTTTGGACTAGCGGGACCCCCTACGAGCAGTACTTC. V is TRBV29-1 and J is TRBJ2-7, with 12 bases lining up with TRBD2. This CDR3 has 14 residues. The V gene's germline CDR1 is SQVTM and CDR2 ANQGSEA. V lost 5 bases, J lost 2 bases, and 4 bases stayed unmatched.

The genes are TRBV12-3 or TRBV12-4 and TRBJ1-1; TRBD1 might be the D (6 bases). This CDR3 comprises 13 residues. V was pared by 3 bases and J by 7 bases, with 12 bases between. The CDR3 DNA follows: TGTGCCAGCAGTTTTACAGGGAGGGGTGAAGCTTTCTTT. It translates to CASSFTGRGEAFF.

This clonotype has more than one count but fewer than ten. This chain connects TRBV19 to TRBJ2-3; D remains ambiguous. The CDR3 totals 16 residues. Germline V gives CDR1 LNHDA, CDR2 SQIVND (reference sequence). The V gene lost 0 bases and the J gene lost 1 base, with 11 bases spanning the gap. The CDR3 here is CASSIDGRQGTDTQYF. The CDR3 DNA sequence: TGTGCCAGTAGTATAGATGGTCGGCAGGGCACAGATACGCAGTATTTT.

This clonotype was seen repeatedly, ten times or more. The rearrangement uses TRBV6-6 and TRBJ1-1, with 8 bases matching TRBD1. Per the germline V gene, CDR1 is MNHNY and CDR2 is SVGAGI (reference sequence). Unmatched junction bases numbered 9, after V lost 7 bases and J lost 5 bases. This CDR3 spans 14 amino acids. CDR3 nucleotide sequence: TGTGCCAGCAAACAGGACAGGGAGGCGACTGAAGCTTTCTTT. Translated, it gives CASKQDREATEAFF.

This clonotype has at least ten counts. The CDR3 here is CASSFRGTTNEKLFF. CDR3 coding DNA: TGTGCCAGCAGTTTCCGGGGTACAACTAATGAAAAACTGTTTTTT. The chain employs TRBV6-5 and TRBJ1-4, with D hard to call. The CDR3 has 15 amino acids. Germline V gives CDR1 MNHEY, CDR2 SVGAGI. The V end was cut by 4 bases, the J end by 0 bases, with 9 bases between.

This clonotype was counted only a few times. This chain joins TRBV30 and TRBJ2-2; D uncertain. Trimming removed 5 bases from V and 7 bases from J, with 14 bases in between. The CDR3 runs to 13 residues. Germline assignment: CDR1 GTSNPN and CDR2 SVGIG (reference sequence). CDR3: CAWDAVWDGELFF. The CDR3 bases are TGTGCCTGGGACGCGGTATGGGACGGGGAGCTGTTTTTT.

This clonotype was observed a handful of times. V is TRBV4-2 and J is TRBJ2-2; D is perhaps TRBD1 (5 bases). Germline CDR1 is LGHNA and CDR2 is YNFKEQ. The germline V and J ends were trimmed by 0 bases and 0 bases, with 17 bases remaining between them. This CDR3 has 19 amino acids. In nucleotides, the CDR3 is TGTGCCAGCAGCCAAGATACTGGCGAGACAGTAGCGAACACCGGGGAGCTGTTTTTT. It codes for CASSQDTGETVANTGELFF.

The table lists this clonotype with many counts. CDR3 DNA sequence: TGTGCCAGCAGTGCGACATGGGCCGTCCCGAGGAACTCCTACGAGCAGTACTTC. This codes for CASSATWAVPRNSYEQYF. The chain uses TRBV28 and TRBJ2-7; D call uncertain. CDR1 is MDHEN and CDR2 is SYDVKM in the germline V gene. V shed 5 bases and J shed 0 bases, with 23 bases lying between them. CDR3 size: 18 residues.

The gene calls are TRBV20-1 and TRBJ1-2; D gene uncertain. Trimming stripped 4 bases from V and 4 bases from J, with 4 bases between. Germline loops: CDR1 DFQATT, CDR2 SNEGSKA (reference sequence). The CDR3 is made up of 10 amino acids. CDR3 nucleotides: TGCAGTGCTATGGGCTATGGCTACACCTTC. This sequence encodes CSAMGYGYTF.

In this sample, this clonotype turned up a few times. The J gene is TRBJ2-3, the V gene TRBV7-8; 9 bases agree with TRBD2. Germline V gene sequence: CDR1 SGHVS, CDR2 FQNEAQ. The V and J ends lost 0 bases and 5 bases, in that order; junction bases with no gene match: 6. The CDR3 consists of 16 residues. The CDR3 nucleotides read TGTGCCAGCAGCTTAGCGCGGGGCGGGAGGGAAGATACGCAGTATTTT. It encodes CASSLARGGREDTQYF.

This clonotype was seen only a few times. The chain links TRBV29-1 to TRBJ1-1; D remains unclear. The CDR3 spans 13 residues. The germline V gene encodes CDR1 SQVTM and CDR2 ANQGSEA. Trimming took 4 bases from V and 3 from J, leaving 12 bases between them. CDR3: CSVGGRPDTEAFF. For the CDR3, the DNA is TGCAGCGTTGGAGGGAGGCCGGACACTGAAGCTTTCTTT.

In this sample, this clonotype turned up many times. CDR3 nucleotide sequence: TGCAGTGCTCGGGGGTACGAACAGGGGAGGGCCCGTGGAGATACGCAGTATTTT. It translates to CSARGYEQGRARGDTQYF. The V and J genes are TRBV20-1 and TRBJ2-3; D may correspond to TRBD1 or TRBD2 (7 bases each). The germline gives CDR1 DFQATT, CDR2 SNEGSKA (reference sequence). This CDR3 has 18 amino acids. V was shortened by 5 bases and J by 5 bases, with 29 bases between the two germline ends.

The chain uses TRBV5-1 and TRBJ2-3, with D perhaps matching TRBD2 (6 bases). The CDR3 length is 17 residues. Germline V gene data show CDR1 as SGHRS and CDR2 as YFSETQ. The germline V and J ends were trimmed by 1 base and 0 bases, with 15 bases remaining between them. This CDR3 reads CASSLTTGGTSTDTQYF. CDR3 sequence (DNA): TGCGCCAGCAGCTTGACGACTGGCGGGACTAGCACAGATACGCAGTATTTT.

The chain joins TRBV5-1 to TRBJ2-1; 11 nucleotides match TRBD1. CDR3 length: 16 residues. CDR1 SGHRS and CDR2 YFSETQ come from the germline V gene. After removal of 4 bases from V and 7 bases from J, the junction contained 10 bases not matched to a gene. CDR3 sequence reads: CASSTGQGAGVNEQFF. CDR3 sequence (DNA): TGCGCCAGCAGCACCGGACAGGGGGCTGGTGTTAATGAGCAGTTCTTC. Together with reference TRBV5-1 and TRBJ2-1, the CDR3 gives the full variable domain: KAGVTQTPRYLIKTRGQQVTLSCSPISGHRSVSWYQQTPGQGLQFLFEYFSETQRNKGNFPGRFSGRQFSNSRSEMNVSTLELGDSALYLCASSTGQGAGVNEQFFGPGTRLTVL.

This clonotype was seen repeatedly, ten times or more. The J gene is TRBJ1-2, the V gene TRBV5-1, with no clear D. The V end was cut by 6 bases, the J end by 0 bases, with 12 bases between. Germline V gives CDR1 SGHRS, CDR2 YFSETQ. The CDR3 is made up of 14 amino acids. The CDR3 region is CASTSGLANYGYTF. Here the CDR3 DNA reads TGCGCCAGCACAAGTGGTCTAGCTAACTATGGCTACACCTTC.

There are many counts of this clonotype. V and J are TRBV6-5 and TRBJ2-7; D gene unclear. Germline V gives CDR1 MNHEY, CDR2 SVGAGI. CDR3 length equals 11 residues. Trimming stripped 6 bases from V and 4 bases from J, with 7 bases between. CDR3: CASRSGYEQYF. In nucleotides, the CDR3 is TGTGCCAGCAGATCGGGTTACGAGCAGTACTTC.